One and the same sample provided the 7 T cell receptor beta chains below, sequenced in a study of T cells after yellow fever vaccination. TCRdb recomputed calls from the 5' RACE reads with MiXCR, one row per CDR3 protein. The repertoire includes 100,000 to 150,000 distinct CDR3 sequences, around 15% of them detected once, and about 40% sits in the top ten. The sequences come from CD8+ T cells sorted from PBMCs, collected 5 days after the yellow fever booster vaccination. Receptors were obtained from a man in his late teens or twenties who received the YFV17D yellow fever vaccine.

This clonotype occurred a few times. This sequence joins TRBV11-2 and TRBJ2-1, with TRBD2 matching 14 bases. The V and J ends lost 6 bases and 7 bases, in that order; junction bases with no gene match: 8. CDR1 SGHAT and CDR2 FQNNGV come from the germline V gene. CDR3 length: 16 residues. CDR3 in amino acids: CASSSLWTSGGNEQFF. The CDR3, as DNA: TGTGCCAGCAGTTCTCTCTGGACTAGCGGGGGGAATGAGCAGTTCTTC.

CDR3 in amino acids: CASSLPGLAGGGEQYF. The CDR3 DNA reads TGTGCCAGCAGCCTCCCGGGACTAGCGGGGGGAGGGGAGCAGTACTTC. The rearrangement joins TRBV7-9 to TRBJ2-7, with TRBD2 matching 15 bases. V was pared by 5 bases and J by 7 bases, with 9 bases of the junction left unmatched. CDR3 size: 16 residues. CDR1 and CDR2 (germline): SEHNR, FQNEAQ (reference sequence).

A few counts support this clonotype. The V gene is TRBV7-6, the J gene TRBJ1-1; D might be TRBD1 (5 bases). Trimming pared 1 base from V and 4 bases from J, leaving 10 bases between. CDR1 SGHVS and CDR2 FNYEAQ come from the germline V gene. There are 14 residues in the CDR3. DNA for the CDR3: TGTGCCAGCAGCTTAGAGGGGCCGAGCACTGAAGCTTTCTTT. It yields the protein CASSLEGPSTEAFF.

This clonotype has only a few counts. The CDR3 here is CASGLVSMQFF. CDR3 bases: TGTGCTAGTGGTTTGGTATCGATGCAGTTCTTC. The V and J genes are TRBV12-5 and TRBJ2-1; D gene ambiguous. Germline V CDR1 and CDR2: LGHNT, FRNRAP. This CDR3 spans 11 amino acids. Trimming stripped 0 bases from V and 12 bases from J, with 6 bases between.

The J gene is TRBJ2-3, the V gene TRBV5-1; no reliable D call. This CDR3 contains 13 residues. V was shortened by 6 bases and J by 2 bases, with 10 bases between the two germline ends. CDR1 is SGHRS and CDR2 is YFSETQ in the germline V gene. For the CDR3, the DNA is TGCGCCAGCATCCCCCCCGACACAGATACGCAGTATTTT. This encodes CASIPPDTDTQYF.

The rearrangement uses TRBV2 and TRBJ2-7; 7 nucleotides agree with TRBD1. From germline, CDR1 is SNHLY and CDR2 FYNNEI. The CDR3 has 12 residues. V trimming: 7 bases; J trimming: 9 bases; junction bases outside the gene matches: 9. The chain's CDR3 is CASTTGSPRQYV. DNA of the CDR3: TGTGCCAGCACGACAGGGTCCCCTCGGCAGTACGTC.

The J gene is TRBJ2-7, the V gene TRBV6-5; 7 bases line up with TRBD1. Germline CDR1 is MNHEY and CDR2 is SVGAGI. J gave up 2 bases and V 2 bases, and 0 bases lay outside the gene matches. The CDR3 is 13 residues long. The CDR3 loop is CASSYQGAYEQYF. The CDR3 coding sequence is TGTGCCAGCAGTTACCAGGGGGCCTACGAGCAGTACTTC.